The entry below gives a single T cell receptor beta chain sequence along with its context. The antigen is undetermined. This CDR3 has 15 amino acids. Germline V gives CDR1 SSHAT, CDR2 FNYEAQ (reference sequence). With 5 bases clipped from V and 0 bases from J, the junction kept 7 bases outside the gene matches. TCRdb's table, derived via immunoSEQ multiplex PCR, lists solely in-frame clones and lacks some. The sample shows tens of thousands of clones, about 91% of them seen only once. These data belong to a study of graft-versus-host responses after intestinal transplantation. Study-wide background: Uniformly, recipients were administered anti-thymocyte globulin induction with subsequent tacrolimus and steroids for roughly three years. Study outcomes and limitations: Recipient marrow showed GvH clones, some seen first in ileum or blood.

This receptor was identified in a human donor who received an intestinal transplant. The material sequenced was unstimulated CD8+ T cells sorted from spleen or lymph node cells, taken before intestinal transplant. The chain combines TRBV7-7 with TRBJ2-7; 7 nucleotides align to TRBD2. This chain's CDR3 is CASSPGAGDSYEQYF. Written as DNA, the CDR3 is TGTGCCAGCAGCCCTGGGGCGGGGGACTCCTACGAGCAGTACTTC.